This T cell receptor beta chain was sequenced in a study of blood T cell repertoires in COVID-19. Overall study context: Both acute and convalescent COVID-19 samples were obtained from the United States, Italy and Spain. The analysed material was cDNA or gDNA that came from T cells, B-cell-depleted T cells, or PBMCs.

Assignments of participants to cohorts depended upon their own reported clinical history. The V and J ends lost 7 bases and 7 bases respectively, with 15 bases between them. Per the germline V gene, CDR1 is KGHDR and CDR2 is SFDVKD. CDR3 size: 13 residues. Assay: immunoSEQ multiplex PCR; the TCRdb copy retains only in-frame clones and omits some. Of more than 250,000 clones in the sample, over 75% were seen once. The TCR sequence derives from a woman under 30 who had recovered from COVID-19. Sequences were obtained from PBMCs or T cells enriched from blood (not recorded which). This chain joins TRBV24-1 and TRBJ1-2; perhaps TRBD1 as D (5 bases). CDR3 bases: TGTGCCACCAGCCCGGGGGATCTGCGTGGCTACACCTTC. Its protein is CATSPGDLRGYTF.